The 25 T cell receptor beta chains below were found in one sample sequenced in a study of a mutant IDH1 vaccine in newly diagnosed glioma. No cognate antigen is known for these TCRs. As for time point: week 5, during vaccination. With topical imiquimod, each dose of the vaccine consisted of 300 ug of mutant IDH1 20-mer peptide. Data came from immunoSEQ multiplex PCR; TCRdb stores just in-frame clones and leaves some out. Counted here are roughly 72,000 clones, 90% to 95% occurring once; the ten biggest clones make up roughly 0.6%. Sequenced material: PBMCs, taken from a glioma patient whose treatment included an IDH1 peptide vaccine. The source of these receptors is a woman in her forties or fifties with glioma.

Note on this clone: The junction shows a germline mismatch at one end, possibly a read error. This specimen includes other DNA sequences encoding the same CDR3. V is TRBV9 and J is TRBJ1-1; D gene ambiguous. The length of the CDR3 is 14 residues. CDR1 and CDR2 from the germline V gene are SGDLS and YYNGEE. As DNA, the CDR3 is TGTGCCAGCACCACTACGGCAGACAACACTGAAGCTTTCTTC. This encodes CASTTTADNTEAFF.

Written as DNA, the CDR3 is TGCGCCAGCAGCATTACAGGGGGCCGGATCGAGCAGTACTTC. Residues: CASSITGGRIEQYF. The chain is built from TRBV5-1 and TRBJ2-7; 9 positions match TRBD1. Germline V lookup: CDR1 SGHRS, CDR2 YFSETQ. With 4 bases clipped from V and 6 bases from J, the junction kept 8 bases outside the gene matches. The CDR3 covers 14 residues.

The CDR3: CASSLEGVSGGEQFF. DNA for the CDR3: TGCGCCAGCAGCTTGGAAGGGGTCTCGGGGGGTGAGCAGTTCTTC. The V call is TRBV5-1, the J call TRBJ2-1, with TRBD2 identical over 7 bases. CDR1 is SGHRS and CDR2 is YFSETQ in the germline V gene. J was trimmed by 9 bases and V by 0 bases; bases with no gene match: 9. The CDR3 has 15 residues.

The V and J genes are TRBV19 and TRBJ1-5; no reliable D call. The CDR3 loop spans 15 amino acids. V lost 2 bases and J 2 bases, leaving 10 bases between the germline ends. Germline assignment: CDR1 LNHDA and CDR2 SQIVND (reference sequence). This CDR3 reads CASSIKSWGNQPQHF. The CDR3, as DNA: TGTGCCAGTAGTATAAAGAGTTGGGGCAATCAGCCCCAGCATTTT.

The chain uses TRBV5-4 and TRBJ1-1; D uncertain. CDR1 SGHNT and CDR2 YYREEE come from the germline V gene (reference sequence). V shed 2 bases and J shed 4 bases, with 12 bases lying between them. The CDR3 spans 14 residues. The CDR3 reads CASSLWGVGTEAFF. In nucleotides, the CDR3 is TGTGCCAGCAGCTTATGGGGAGTGGGCACTGAAGCTTTCTTT.

The table lists this clone with a count of one. J is TRBJ1-1 and V is TRBV12-2; TRBD1, the table's D call, was not compared with the DNA. TRBV12-2 is a listed pseudogene. The CDR3 has 14 amino acids. The CDR3 protein is CASRHGQGNTEAFF. The CDR3 DNA reads TGTGCAAGTCGTCACGGACAGGGGAACACTGAAGCTTTCTTT.

V usage is TRBV2 and J usage is TRBJ1-1; 11 bases fit TRBD1. V lost 3 bases to trimming and J lost 4 bases; unmatched junction nucleotides: 1. The V gene's germline CDR1 is SNHLY and CDR2 FYNNEI. CDR3 length: 14 amino acids. CDR3 bases: TGTGCCAGCAGTGAGGGGACAGGGGGCACTGAAGCTTTCTTT. It encodes CASSEGTGGTEAFF.

The genes are TRBV5-1 and TRBJ2-7, with 11 bases lining up with TRBD2. J was trimmed by 3 bases and V by 1 base; bases with no gene match: 3. The CDR3 totals 15 residues. Germline CDR1 and CDR2: SGHRS and YFSETQ. CDR3 sequence (DNA): TGCGCCAGCAGCTTGATCGGACTAGCGGGCTACGAGCAGTACTTC. Translated, it gives CASSLIGLAGYEQYF.

The chain has TRBV30 and TRBJ1-2, with 7 bases that match TRBD1. Trimming at V came to 2 bases and at J to 1 base, leaving 7 bases not matched to a gene. This CDR3 is built from 15 residues. The germline gives CDR1 GTSNPN, CDR2 SVGIG (reference sequence). The CDR3 sequence is CAWSQGGLVNYGYTF. In nucleotides, the CDR3 is TGTGCCTGGAGTCAGGGGGGGCTGGTTAACTATGGCTACACCTTC.

The rearrangement joins TRBV10-3 to TRBJ2-2; no definite D call. The CDR3 is made up of 12 amino acids. The germline gives CDR1 ENHRY, CDR2 SYGVKD. The ends were cut back, 8 bases at V and 3 bases at J, with 7 bases in the middle. The CDR3: CAIAPDTGELFF. CDR3 bases: TGTGCCATCGCTCCCGACACCGGGGAGCTGTTTTTT.

V gene TRBV6-5 combines with J gene TRBJ2-3; TRBD1 matches at 8 bases. This CDR3 spans 16 amino acids. Germline lookup yields CDR1 MNHEY and CDR2 SVGAGI. V was pared by 0 bases and J by 6 bases, with 8 bases of the junction left unmatched. CDR3 loop: CASSYSPRGRSDTQYF. Here the CDR3 DNA reads TGTGCCAGCAGTTACTCTCCCAGGGGGCGATCGGATACGCAGTATTTT.

This clone was recorded once. The chain links TRBV14 to TRBJ2-5, with 10 bases identical to TRBD2. The J call is doubtful: the DNA matches TRBJ2-7 better. Germline CDR1 and CDR2: SGHDN and FVKESK. CDR3 size: 15 residues. In nucleotides, the CDR3 is TGTGCCAGCAGCCAGAACCTAGCGGGAGACCACGAGCAGTACTTC. Residues: CASSQNLAGDHEQYF.

The rearrangement joins TRBV5-1 to TRBJ2-4, with a weak D call TRBD2 (5 bases). The germline CDR1 and CDR2 sequences are SGHRS and YFSETQ. The CDR3 runs to 13 residues. The ends were cut back, 4 bases at V and 8 bases at J, with 13 bases in the middle. CDR3 nucleotide sequence: TGCGCCAGCAGCCCCGAGGGTGCAGACATTCAGTACTTC. Translating gives CASSPEGADIQYF.

The chain uses TRBV28 and TRBJ1-1; D call uncertain. This CDR3 comprises 12 residues. Germline-derived CDR1 and CDR2 are MDHEN and SYDVKM. V was shortened by 5 bases and J by 5 bases, with 9 bases between the two germline ends. In DNA form, the CDR3 reads TGTGCCAGCAGTAATGCAGTTACTGAAGCTTTCTTT. Its protein product is CASSNAVTEAFF.

V usage is TRBV5-1 and J usage is TRBJ1-5; weak D call: TRBD1 (6 bases). This CDR3 is 14 amino acids long. The germline V gene has CDR1 SGHRS and CDR2 YFSETQ. The germline V and J ends were trimmed by 1 base and 5 bases, with 10 bases remaining between them. The CDR3 protein is CASSLTGGHQPQHF. CDR3 coding DNA: TGCGCCAGCAGCTTGACCGGGGGCCATCAGCCCCAGCATTTT.

The chain carries TRBV28 and TRBJ1-3, with 9 positions matching TRBD1. Losses at the gene ends were 5 bases for V and 4 bases for J; bases not matched to a gene: 9. Germline V gene sequence: CDR1 MDHEN, CDR2 SYDVKM. CDR3 length: 16 residues. The CDR3 loop reads CASSPLQGASGNTIYF. Written as DNA, the CDR3 is TGTGCCAGCAGTCCCCTACAGGGGGCTTCAGGAAACACCATATATTTT.

V is TRBV9 and J is TRBJ2-1; perhaps TRBD1 as D (6 bases). Germline values: CDR1 SGDLS, CDR2 YYNGEE. The CDR3 runs to 16 residues. Trimming removed 6 bases from V and 0 bases from J, with 16 bases in between. Written as DNA, the CDR3 is TGTGCCAGCAACAGGGCCGCGGCTAGCTCCTACAATGAGCAGTTCTTC. It encodes CASNRAAASSYNEQFF.

The V and J genes are TRBV18 and TRBJ2-2; TRBD1 matches at 10 bases. Unmatched junction bases numbered 4, after V lost 1 base and J lost 5 bases. CDR1 KGHSH and CDR2 LQKENI come from the germline V gene. The CDR3 totals 16 residues. The CDR3 spells CASSPQGDRGTGELFF. CDR3 DNA sequence: TGTGCCAGCTCACCACAAGGGGACAGGGGAACCGGGGAGCTGTTTTTT.

The chain has TRBV23-1 and TRBJ2-1; 8 nucleotides line up with TRBD2. TRBV23-1 is identified as an open reading frame with a role that is uncertain. V lost 3 bases to trimming and J lost 5 bases; unmatched junction nucleotides: 12. The CDR3 is made up of 17 amino acids. Here the CDR3 reads CASSQRGAGGRNNEQFF. The CDR3 DNA follows: TGCGCCAGCAGTCAGCGAGGGGCGGGAGGACGCAACAATGAGCAGTTCTTC.

The V gene is TRBV6-1, the J gene TRBJ2-4; D gene ambiguous. Trimming pared 5 bases from V and 2 bases from J, leaving 10 bases between. Germline V gene data show CDR1 as MNHNS and CDR2 as SASEGT. This CDR3 contains 14 residues. CDR3 protein: CASSPPATKNIQYF. The CDR3 nucleotides read TGTGCCAGCAGTCCCCCTGCTACCAAAAACATTCAGTACTTC.

This chain links TRBV9 with TRBJ2-7; a possible D gene is TRBD2 (6 bases). V was trimmed by 0 bases and J by 5 bases, leaving 9 bases between them. Per the germline V gene, CDR1 is SGDLS and CDR2 is YYNGEE. The CDR3 spans 13 residues. The CDR3 loop is CASSVGLVHEQYF. The CDR3 coding sequence is TGTGCCAGCAGCGTAGGACTAGTCCACGAGCAGTACTTC.

The chain uses TRBV5-1 and TRBJ1-5; tentatively, D is TRBD1 (6 bases). The CDR3 loop spans 15 amino acids. Germline CDR1 SGHRS, CDR2 YFSETQ. The V end was cut by 3 bases, the J end by 4 bases, with 14 bases between. CDR3 sequence: CASSSEDSTNQPQHF. DNA of the CDR3: TGCGCCAGCAGCTCAGAGGACAGTACTAATCAGCCCCAGCATTTT.

In its sample, this clone was seen once. The J gene is TRBJ2-1, the V gene TRBV5-1; TRBD2 matches at 12 bases. Germline CDR1 SGHRS, CDR2 YFSETQ. V lost 4 bases to trimming and J lost 5 bases; unmatched junction nucleotides: 10. CDR3 length: 17 residues. CDR3 sequence reads: CASSRRRTSGVHNEQFF. DNA for the CDR3: TGCGCCAGCAGCCGCCGCCGGACTAGCGGGGTCCACAATGAGCAGTTCTTC.

This clone was counted a single time. This chain joins TRBV5-8 and TRBJ2-5; perhaps TRBD2 as D (6 bases). The end of the DNA aligns better with TRBJ2-7, so the J call may be wrong. CDR3 length: 15 residues. CDR1 SGHTS and CDR2 YDEGEE come from the germline V gene. CDR3 loop: CASSLGGEGLYEQYF. The CDR3 region has the DNA TGTGCCAGCAGCTTGGGGGGAGAGGGACTCTACGAGCAGTACTTC.

The chain links TRBV6-1 to TRBJ1-5, with 7 bases lining up with TRBD1. The germline V gene encodes CDR1 MNHNS and CDR2 SASEGT. The CDR3 spans 13 residues. V dropped 7 bases and J dropped 6; count of bases not matched to a gene: 6. The CDR3 DNA is TGTGCCAGCAACCCGGAGGGGGCTCAGCCCCAGCATTTT. It encodes CASNPEGAQPQHF.